The rows below give T cell receptor beta chains drawn from one sample of a study of shared clonotypes between healthy human individuals. The table came from immunoSEQ multiplex PCR; TCRdb's copy has only in-frame clones and leaves some out. This sample yields more than 400,000 clones, of which approximately 81% are seen a single time; 12% belongs to the top ten. Sequenced material: PBMCs. All receptors come from a woman in her thirties or forties in good health. Some clones in this sample may be carry-over from other donors' samples. Each CDR3 is given with its conserved first and last residue. The D gene is left open where the match is weak. Clone size, where shown, is once, few, many, or a class for clones that have expanded.

d_gene,j_gene,v_gene,abundance,CDR3aa,CDR3nt
-,TRBJ2-5,TRBV29-1,-,CSVEGVQGREETQYF,TGCAGCGTTGAAGGAGTGCAGGGCAGGGAAGAGACCCAGTACTTC
-,TRBJ1-4,TRBV4-2,-,CASSHIGQEDEKLFF,TGTGCCAGCAGCCATATCGGGCAGGAGGATGAAAAACTGTTTTTT
-,TRBJ2-1,TRBV7-3,-,CASSLSGQFYNEQFF,TGTGCCAGCAGCTTAAGTGGGCAGTTCTACAATGAGCAGTTCTTC
-,TRBJ1-4,TRBV16,-,CASSQSGATNEKLFF,TGTGCCAGCAGCCAATCAGGGGCAACTAATGAAAAACTGTTTTTT
TRBD2,TRBJ2-1,TRBV7-6,few,CASSLGAGEGANEQFF,TGTGCCAGCAGCTTAGGGGCGGGAGAGGGAGCCAATGAGCAGTTCTTC
-,TRBJ2-2,TRBV2,-,CASTLTRGNTGELFF,TGTGCCAGCACCCTCACCAGAGGAAACACCGGGGAGCTGTTTTTT
-,TRBJ2-5,TRBV28,-,CASSLGAAVVETQYF,TGTGCCAGCAGTTTGGGGGCCGCGGTGGTAGAGACCCAGTACTTC
-,TRBJ2-2,TRBV7-3,-,CASSFLGGTNGGELFF,TGTGCCAGCAGCTTCCTGGGGGGAACTAACGGCGGGGAGCTGTTTTTT
-,TRBJ2-2,TRBV7-2,-,CASSLRTGRTGELFF,TGTGCCAGCAGCTTACGTACAGGGCGCACCGGGGAGCTGTTTTTT
-,TRBJ2-3,TRBV5-4,-,CASSSAGHSSTDTQYF,TGTGCCAGCAGCAGTGCGGGACACTCTAGCACAGATACGCAGTATTTT
-,TRBJ2-1,TRBV29-1,-,CSVVSRKAYNEQFF,TGCAGCGTTGTGAGCCGAAAAGCGTACAATGAGCAGTTCTTC
TRBD1,TRBJ2-1,TRBV7-9,-,CASSPHDRDRRYNEQFF,TGTGCCAGCAGCCCACATGACAGGGACCGGCGCTACAATGAGCAGTTCTTC
TRBD2,TRBJ2-5,TRBV28,-,CASSLERLAVETQYF,TGTGCCAGCAGTTTGGAGCGACTAGCGGTTGAGACCCAGTACTTC
TRBD1,TRBJ1-4,TRBV7-9,-,CASSLGQGADEKLFF,TGTGCCAGCAGCTTAGGGCAGGGGGCCGATGAAAAACTGTTTTTT
TRBD1,TRBJ1-1,TRBV18,-,CASSAYRGRTEAFF,TGTGCCAGCTCAGCCTACAGGGGGCGCACTGAAGCTTTCTTT
-,TRBJ1-1,TRBV4-1,-,CASSLSGGNTEAFF,TGCGCCAGCAGCCTAAGTGGGGGGAACACTGAAGCTTTCTTT
-,TRBJ1-2,TRBV4-1,-,CASSQEVTGPNRLYGYTF,TGCGCCAGCAGCCAAGAGGTGACCGGACCAAACCGACTCTATGGCTACACCTTC
TRBD1,TRBJ1-6,TRBV27,-,CASSPRDRENSPLHF,TGTGCCAGCAGTCCGCGGGACAGGGAGAATTCACCCCTCCACTTT
TRBD2,TRBJ2-7,TRBV18,-,CASSPGTSATYEQYF,TGTGCCAGCTCACCCGGGACTAGCGCTACCTACGAGCAGTACTTC
-,TRBJ2-3,TRBV11-3,-,CASRSGLVSTDTQYF,TGTGCCAGCAGATCGGGACTGGTAAGCACAGATACGCAGTATTTT
-,TRBJ2-7,TRBV10-3,-,CAISESEEQYF,TGTGCCATCAGTGAGTCGGAAGAGCAGTACTTC
-,TRBJ1-4,TRBV30,-,CAWSSPRDGNEKLFF,TGTGCCTGGAGTTCCCCCCGGGACGGTAATGAAAAACTGTTTTTT
TRBD2,TRBJ2-5,TRBV4-1,-,CASSQGTSGRMETQYF,TGCGCCAGCAGCCAAGGGACTAGCGGGAGAATGGAGACCCAGTACTTC
TRBD1,TRBJ1-6,TRBV28,many,CASSFAGQHNSPLHF,TGTGCCAGCAGTTTCGCGGGACAGCATAATTCACCCCTCCACTTT
TRBD1,TRBJ2-7,TRBV7-6,many,CASSLDDRGYEQYF,TGTGCCAGCAGCTTAGATGACAGGGGCTACGAGCAGTACTTC
-,TRBJ2-1,TRBV28,-,CASSLSGGYNEQFF,TGTGCCAGCAGTTTATCCGGGGGTTACAATGAGCAGTTCTTC
TRBD1,TRBJ1-5,TRBV18,-,CASSLTGTGSQSNQPQHF,TGTGCCAGCTCACTGACCGGGACAGGATCCCAGAGCAATCAGCCCCAGCATTTT
TRBD2,TRBJ2-7,TRBV5-1,-,CASSARSGRDHYEQYF,TGCGCCAGCAGCGCCCGTAGCGGGAGAGATCACTACGAGCAGTACTTC
-,TRBJ2-7,TRBV6-5,-,CASSYSAPYEQYF,TGTGCCAGCAGTTACTCGGCCCCCTACGAGCAGTACTTC
-,TRBJ2-1,TRBV7-9,-,CASSPPSVYNEQFF,TGTGCCAGCAGCCCCCCCAGTGTCTACAATGAGCAGTTCTTC
-,TRBJ2-2,TRBV4-1,-,CASSQVIRSPGELFF,TGCGCCAGCAGCCAAGTTATTAGGTCCCCCGGGGAGCTGTTTTTT
TRBD1,TRBJ1-5,TRBV30,-,CAWRTGVQPQHF,TGTGCCTGGCGGACAGGGGTTCAGCCCCAGCATTTT
TRBD1,TRBJ1-5,TRBV5-1,-,CASSPGTGDQPQHF,TGCGCCAGCAGTCCCGGGACAGGGGATCAGCCCCAGCATTTT
TRBD1,TRBJ2-7,TRBV18,-,CASSPGTGPYEQYF,TGTGCCAGCTCTCCCGGGACAGGGCCCTACGAGCAGTACTTC
TRBD1,TRBJ2-7,TRBV30,-,CAWSITGTGAYEQYF,TGTGCCTGGAGTATAACCGGGACAGGGGCCTACGAGCAGTACTTC
TRBD2,TRBJ2-1,TRBV18,once,CASSPSGTYNEQFF,TGTGCCAGCTCACCAAGCGGGACCTACAATGAGCAGTTCTTC
-,TRBJ2-7,TRBV27,-,CASSFSEELGYEQYF,TGTGCCAGCAGTTTTTCGGAAGAACTGGGCTACGAGCAGTACTTC
-,TRBJ2-3,TRBV11-3,-,CASSPSGTDTQYF,TGTGCCAGCAGCCCATCGGGCACAGATACGCAGTATTTT
TRBD1,TRBJ2-5,TRBV10-3,-,CAISERQGETQYF,TGTGCCATCAGTGAGAGACAGGGAGAGACCCAGTACTTC
TRBD1,TRBJ2-1,TRBV28,-,CASSTPGGSYNEQFF,TGTGCCAGCAGTACCCCAGGGGGCTCCTACAATGAGCAGTTCTTC
TRBD1,TRBJ2-2,TRBV19,-,CASSLGTGYTGELFF,TGTGCCAGTAGTTTGGGGACAGGGTACACCGGGGAGCTGTTTTTT
-,TRBJ2-7,TRBV2,once,CATTREYEQYF,TGTGCCACCACCAGGGAATACGAGCAGTACTTC
-,TRBJ2-7,TRBV18,-,CASSPLDSSYEQYF,TGTGCCAGCTCACCCCTAGACAGCTCCTACGAGCAGTACTTC
-,TRBJ2-7,TRBV15,many,CATSREEEIYEQYF,TGTGCCACCAGCAGAGAGGAGGAAATCTACGAGCAGTACTTC
-,TRBJ2-5,TRBV6-5,-,CASKSTGLETQYF,TGTGCCAGCAAGTCTACAGGGTTAGAGACCCAGTACTTC
-,TRBJ1-1,TRBV2,-,CASRTGQQNTEAFF,TGTGCCAGCAGAACGGGACAACAGAACACTGAAGCTTTCTTT